Listed below are T cell receptor beta chains from one sample, sequenced in a study of T cells in Graves' hyperthyroidism and ophthalmopathy. Each CDR3 protein is one row after TCRdb ran MiXCR on the multiplex PCR reads. Here the sample spans about 500,000 distinct CDR3 sequences, approximately 15% being singletons. Material for sequencing was blood. The receptors shown here come from a woman aged 18-29 years with Graves' hyperthyroidism. Each CDR3 is given with its conserved first and last residue. The D gene is left open where the match is weak. Expanded clones are given a class, and other clones once, few, many or no size at all.

many | TRBJ1-4 | TRBV11-2 | - | CASSPNTNRGEKLFF | TGTGCCAGCAGCCCGAACACTAACCGAGGAGAAAAACTGTTTTTT
many | TRBJ1-1 | TRBV6-5 | - | CASSYDDGRGTEAFF | TGTGCCAGCAGTTACGACGACGGGAGGGGGACTGAAGCTTTCTTT
many | TRBJ1-6 | TRBV30 | - | CAWTPGTGLSPLHF | TGTGCCTGGACCCCCGGGACCGGGCTTTCACCCCTCCACTTT
- | TRBJ1-4 | TRBV20-1 | TRBD1 | CSAFGQATNEKLFF | TGCAGTGCTTTTGGACAGGCAACTAATGAAAAACTGTTTTTT
many | TRBJ1-1 | TRBV11-2 | - | CASSWTGSEAFF | TGTGCCAGCAGTTGGACGGGGTCGGAAGCTTTCTTT
many | TRBJ2-6 | TRBV30 | - | CAWIVSGANVLTF | TGTGCCTGGATAGTTTCTGGGGCCAACGTCCTGACTTTC
many | TRBJ1-2 | TRBV12-5 | - | CASGFRGVRCGYTF | TGTGCTAGTGGTTTTCGGGGGGTGAGGTGTGGCTACACCTTC
many | TRBJ1-4 | TRBV4-1 | - | CASSPWEWIETNEKLFF | TGCGCCAGCAGCCCCTGGGAATGGATCGAAACTAATGAAAAACTGTTTTTT
many | TRBJ2-1 | TRBV20-1 | TRBD1 | CSALRGQGAPNEQFF | TGCAGTGCTCTAAGGGGACAGGGGGCTCCCAATGAGCAGTTCTTC
few | TRBJ2-1 | TRBV18 | TRBD2 | CASSAQRESYNEQFF | TGTGCCAGCTCAGCCCAGCGGGAGTCTTACAATGAGCAGTTCTTC
many | TRBJ1-1 | TRBV12-3/TRBV12-4 | - | CASSPLYEAFF | TGTGCCAGCAGCCCTCTCTATGAAGCTTTCTTT
few | TRBJ1-1 | TRBV7-2 | - | CASSLRSGSTEAFF | TGTGCCAGCAGCTTAAGATCTGGAAGCACTGAAGCTTTCTTT
- | TRBJ1-4 | TRBV6-5 | - | CASSYSTTATNEKLFF | TGTGCCAGCAGTTACTCTACGACAGCAACTAATGAAAAACTGTTTTTT
many | TRBJ1-2 | TRBV12-3/TRBV12-4 | - | CASSLVGGLRYGYTF | TGTGCCAGCAGTTTAGTAGGGGGACTGCGATATGGCTACACCTTC
- | TRBJ1-1 | TRBV30 | TRBD1 | CAWSAGTGNTEAFF | TGTGCCTGGAGTGCCGGGACAGGGAACACTGAAGCTTTCTTT
- | TRBJ2-1 | TRBV19 | - | CASIGTPGGYNEQFF | TGTGCCAGTATCGGGACTCCAGGGGGGTACAATGAGCAGTTCTTC
few | TRBJ2-1 | TRBV10-3 | - | CAISVPGLEAAGEQFF | TGTGCCATCAGTGTCCCGGGACTCGAGGCGGCAGGTGAGCAGTTCTTC
- | TRBJ1-1 | TRBV3-1 | - | CANSHTGSPNTEAFF | TGTGCCAACAGCCACACAGGGTCTCCGAACACTGAAGCTTTCTTT
few | TRBJ2-1 | TRBV5-1 | - | CASSLEGRGEQFF | TGCGCCAGCAGCTTGGAGGGCCGGGGTGAGCAGTTCTTC
many | TRBJ2-2 | TRBV24-1 | - | CATSDTGLGTGELFF | TGTGCCACCAGTGACACGGGACTCGGGACCGGGGAGCTGTTTTTT
many | TRBJ1-1 | TRBV10-3 | TRBD1 | CAIVQGAGDTEAFF | TGTGCCATCGTACAGGGGGCGGGTGACACTGAAGCTTTCTTT
few | TRBJ1-5 | TRBV27 | - | CASSLGAVLQGRQPQHF | TGTGCCAGCAGTTTAGGAGCGGTACTACAGGGTCGGCAGCCCCAGCATTTT
- | TRBJ2-7 | TRBV5-5 | TRBD1 | CASSFSDRVDYEQYF | TGTGCCAGCAGCTTTTCCGACAGGGTGGACTACGAGCAGTACTTC
many | TRBJ1-2 | TRBV3-1 | - | CASSPTRDSLESGGYTF | TGTGCCAGCAGCCCAACTCGTGACAGTTTGGAGTCCGGGGGCTACACCTTC
- | TRBJ1-1 | TRBV28 | - | CASSFGRATEAFF | TGTGCCAGCAGTTTCGGCAGGGCCACTGAAGCTTTCTTT
- | TRBJ2-3 | TRBV10-3 | - | CAISEGADTQYF | TGTGCCATCAGTGAGGGGGCAGATACGCAGTATTTT
many | TRBJ1-4 | TRBV12-3/TRBV12-4 | - | CASSPWGSGNEKLFF | TGTGCCAGCAGCCCGTGGGGGAGCGGTAATGAAAAACTGTTTTTT
- | TRBJ2-5 | TRBV27 | TRBD2 | CASSSPRLAGETQYF | TGTGCCAGCAGTTCCCCCAGACTAGCGGGAGAGACCCAGTACTTC
- | TRBJ2-2 | TRBV5-1 | - | CATQAGELRTGELFF | TGCGCCACCCAAGCCGGGGAGCTGAGGACCGGGGAGCTGTTTTTT
- | TRBJ2-7 | TRBV20-1 | TRBD2 | CSASRGGSPYEQYF | TGCAGTGCCTCCCGGGGGGGGAGCCCCTACGAGCAGTACTTC
many | TRBJ1-1 | TRBV19 | - | CASSIGGRGNTEAFF | TGTGCCAGTAGTATAGGTGGCAGGGGGAACACTGAAGCTTTCTTT
few | TRBJ2-5 | TRBV5-1 | TRBD1 | CASSHGTGKETQYF | TGCGCCAGCAGCCATGGGACAGGGAAAGAGACCCAGTACTTC
few | TRBJ1-3 | TRBV18 | - | CASSDFSGNTIYF | TGTGCCAGCTCAGACTTCTCTGGAAACACCATATATTTT
many | TRBJ2-3 | TRBV12-3/TRBV12-4 | TRBD2 | CASSPPQLAGNTQYF | TGTGCCAGCAGTCCCCCCCAGCTAGCGGGGAATACGCAGTATTTT
few | TRBJ2-3 | TRBV11-2 | - | CASSPSSPQADTQYF | TGTGCCAGCAGCCCTTCATCTCCTCAGGCAGATACGCAGTATTTT
- | TRBJ1-1 | TRBV28 | - | CASSFKGLVEAFF | TGTGCCAGCAGTTTTAAGGGGCTCGTTGAAGCTTTCTTT
many | TRBJ2-5 | TRBV11-3 | - | CASSLQTRTDFQETQYF | TGTGCCAGCAGTCTACAAACCAGGACAGACTTTCAAGAGACCCAGTACTTC
many | TRBJ2-3 | TRBV7-2 | - | CASSFPTGPDTQYF | TGTGCCAGCAGCTTCCCGACAGGTCCAGATACGCAGTATTTT
- | TRBJ2-2 | TRBV28 | - | CASSTAGTENTGELFF | TGTGCCAGCAGCACTGCCGGCACAGAGAACACCGGGGAGCTGTTTTTT
many | TRBJ1-1 | TRBV14 | - | CASSQAWQVEAFF | TGTGCCAGCAGCCAAGCATGGCAGGTGGAAGCTTTCTTT
few | TRBJ2-2 | TRBV25-1 | - | CASSDGGFTGELFF | TGTGCCAGCAGTGATGGGGGATTTACCGGGGAGCTGTTTTTT
many | TRBJ2-5 | TRBV12-3/TRBV12-4 | - | CASSVRLGDQETQYF | TGTGCCAGCAGTGTTAGGCTAGGTGACCAAGAGACCCAGTACTTC
many | TRBJ2-5 | TRBV20-1 | TRBD2 | CSARGLAGREETQYF | TGCAGTGCTAGAGGACTAGCGGGGAGGGAAGAGACCCAGTACTTC
many | TRBJ2-5 | TRBV19 | - | CATGDTQETQYF | TGTGCCACGGGGGACACCCAAGAGACCCAGTACTTC
- | TRBJ2-3 | TRBV18 | - | CASSPLKRALTDTQYF | TGTGCCAGCTCACCACTGAAGCGAGCACTCACAGATACGCAGTATTTT
many | TRBJ2-5 | TRBV30 | TRBD2 | CAWLGGGGETQYF | TGTGCCTGGCTCGGGGGGGGCGGAGAGACCCAGTACTTC
- | TRBJ2-3 | TRBV7-3 | TRBD2 | CASSLTPISAGLVFTDTQYF | TGTGCCAGCAGCCTCACACCGATTTCCGCAGGACTAGTTTTCACAGATACGCAGTATTTT
few | TRBJ2-4 | TRBV6-1 | TRBD1 | CASSPRQGLAKNIQYF | TGTGCCAGCAGTCCCAGACAGGGGCTAGCCAAAAACATTCAGTACTTC